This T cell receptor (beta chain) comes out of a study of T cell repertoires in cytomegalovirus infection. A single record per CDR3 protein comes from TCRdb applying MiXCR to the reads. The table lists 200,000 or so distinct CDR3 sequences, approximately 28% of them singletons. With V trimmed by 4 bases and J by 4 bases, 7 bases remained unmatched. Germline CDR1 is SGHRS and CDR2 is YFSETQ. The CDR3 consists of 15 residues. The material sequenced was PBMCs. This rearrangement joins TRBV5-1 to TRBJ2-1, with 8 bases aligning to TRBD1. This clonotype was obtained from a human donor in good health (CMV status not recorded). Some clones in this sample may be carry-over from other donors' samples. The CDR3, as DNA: TGCGCCAGCAGCCCTCAGGGGGCCGGGTACAATGAGCAGTTCTTC. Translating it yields CASSPQGAGYNEQFF.